The sequence of this TCR beta chain was determined in a study of T-cell memory formation after mild COVID-19. Constant-segment primers served in 5'RACE that generated TCR alpha and TCR beta cDNA libraries bearing sample barcodes and UMIs. MiXCR, applied by TCRdb to the 5' RACE reads, yields one record per CDR3 protein. The sample lists 190,000 or so distinct CDR3 sequences, 10% to 13% occurring once. With regard to this clonotype: The antigen remains undetermined.

Study conclusions and caveats: CD4+ clones that contracted lay mainly in CM and EM; CD8+ ones lay in EMRA. A second wave expanding day 15 to 37 was CD4+-biased; contracting clones were balanced. Still unconfirmed is whether the second-wave clones peaking on day 37 recognized SARS-CoV-2.

V lost 4 bases to trimming and J lost 4 bases, with 13 bases between them. Germline V gene data show CDR1 as SGHRS and CDR2 as YFSETQ. The CDR3 runs to 14 residues. The chain couples TRBV5-1 to TRBJ2-3, with no clear D. What was sequenced was PBMCs or a T cell subset sorted from them (not recorded which). The sequence came from a young man who had mild COVID-19 (a few samples of this study predate the infection). Cell type and time point are not known. The CDR3 DNA follows: TGCGCCAGCAGCGAAGGGTCGGCAGCAGATACGCAGTATTTT. It is translated as CASSEGSAADTQYF. The variable domain in full, completed from reference TRBV5-1 and TRBJ2-3, reads KAGVTQTPRYLIKTRGQQVTLSCSPISGHRSVSWYQQTPGQGLQFLFEYFSETQRNKGNFPGRFSGRQFSNSRSEMNVSTLELGDSALYLCASSEGSAADTQYFGPGTRLTVL.